The 10 T cell receptor beta chains reported below all come from one sample, sequenced in a study of T cell repertoires in cytomegalovirus infection. TCRdb re-called the reads with MiXCR, one entry per CDR3 protein. This sample has around 550,000 distinct CDR3 sequences; about 30% occur once, and the top ten carry less than 15%. Sequenced input: PBMCs. All receptors come from a human donor in good health (CMV status not recorded). Some clones in this sample may be carry-over from other donors' samples.

This clonotype was observed a handful of times. The chain uses TRBV30 and TRBJ1-5; D is unresolved. Trimming removed 2 bases at V and 2 bases at J, with 13 bases between. This CDR3 region has 15 residues. Germline V gene data show CDR1 as GTSNPN and CDR2 as SVGIG (reference sequence). This chain's CDR3 is CAWSPVFRGNQPQHF. CDR3 DNA sequence: TGTGCCTGGAGTCCAGTGTTTCGGGGCAATCAGCCCCAGCATTTT.

The chain employs TRBV3-1 and TRBJ1-4; D gene unclear. The CDR3 totals 14 residues. CDR1 LGHDT and CDR2 YNNKEL come from the germline V gene (reference sequence). Between the trimmed V and J ends, which lost 1 base and 8 bases, there was a span of 11 bases. The CDR3 coding sequence is TGTGCCAGCAGCCAAGGTATTTTTGGAGAAAAACTGTTTTTT. Translation: CASSQGIFGEKLFF.

The chain has TRBV12-3 or TRBV12-4 and TRBJ2-2, with TRBD1 matching over 9 bases. The V and J ends lost 7 bases and 5 bases, in that order; junction bases with no gene match: 11. The CDR3 runs 16 residues. The CDR3 region has the DNA TGTGCCAGCAACTTGAGAGGACAGGGGAAGACCGGGGAGCTGTTTTTT. It codes for CASNLRGQGKTGELFF.

The rearrangement links TRBV12-3 or TRBV12-4 to TRBJ1-1; TRBD1 might be the D (6 bases). V lost 5 bases to trimming and J lost 1 base, with 11 bases between them. The length of the CDR3 is 14 residues. For the CDR3, the DNA is TGTGCCAGCAGTCGAGGACAGCCGAACACTGAAGCTTTCTTT. Translation gives CASSRGQPNTEAFF.

There are many counts of this clonotype. This chain uses TRBV12-3 or TRBV12-4 with TRBJ2-1; D gene ambiguous. Trimming cost V 2 bases and J 7 bases, with 12 bases left between them. This CDR3 comprises 14 residues. Written as DNA, the CDR3 is TGTGCCAGCAGTTTATGGGCTTCCGAGAATGAGCAGTTCTTC. Amino acid sequence: CASSLWASENEQFF.

This clonotype was picked up many times. This sequence joins TRBV7-2 and TRBJ1-4, with 7 bases matching TRBD1. This CDR3 comprises 16 residues. Germline lookup yields CDR1 SGHTA and CDR2 FQGNSA. V gave up 5 bases and J gave up 2 bases; unmatched junction bases: 8. The CDR3 loop reads CASSGSRGQTNEKLFF. The DNA for the CDR3 is TGTGCCAGCAGCGGTAGCCGGGGACAGACTAATGAAAAACTGTTTTTT.

This sequence joins TRBV20-1 and TRBJ1-4; a possible D gene is TRBD1 (6 bases). The V gene lost 3 bases and the J gene lost 8 bases, with 19 bases spanning the gap. The CDR3 loop spans 15 amino acids. Germline CDR1 and CDR2: DFQATT and SNEGSKA (reference sequence). CDR3 amino acids: CSARGRGITGEKLFF. The DNA of the CDR3 is TGCAGTGCTAGGGGCAGGGGAATAACTGGGGAAAAACTGTTTTTT.

The chain couples TRBV7-9 to TRBJ2-3; unclear D gene. The CDR3 extends over 12 amino acids. Trimming shortened V by 8 bases and J by 4 bases, and 10 bases separated the two germline ends. Germline V gives CDR1 SEHNR, CDR2 FQNEAQ (reference sequence). The DNA of the CDR3 is TGTGCCAGCTCACATACAGCAGATACGCAGTATTTT. Translating gives CASSHTADTQYF.

The chain carries TRBV6-5 and TRBJ2-1; 8 bases fit TRBD2. The CDR3 runs 14 residues. Germline V lookup: CDR1 MNHEY, CDR2 SVGAGI. With V trimmed by 6 bases and J by 6 bases, 7 bases remained unmatched. Here the CDR3 reads CASSPLAESNEQFF. DNA for the CDR3: TGTGCCAGCAGCCCACTAGCGGAGAGCAATGAGCAGTTCTTC.

This clonotype appeared once. V gene TRBV6-2 or TRBV6-3 combines with J gene TRBJ2-1; 9 bases are shared with TRBD2. Germline V gene sequence: CDR1 MNHEY, CDR2 SVGEGT. This CDR3 region has 17 residues. The V segment lost 2 bases and the J segment 6 bases; nucleotides outside the gene matches: 11. The CDR3 spells CASSYGLAGVKRNEQFF. In DNA, the CDR3 is TGTGCCAGCAGTTACGGGTTAGCGGGAGTTAAGCGCAATGAGCAGTTCTTC.